This T cell receptor beta chain is from a study of T cell repertoires in cytomegalovirus infection. The overall study: Both CMV infection and a matching HLA type were indicated by public TCR beta signatures.

Findings and limits, study-wide: Carriers of CMV and the relevant HLA type were discriminated by public TCR beta frequency. The study found HLA-C-restricted CMV-specific TCR beta clonotypes dominating the ex vivo response.

TCRdb itself ran the reads through MiXCR, one entry per CDR3 protein. The table has approximately 500,000 distinct CDR3 sequences, 15% to 20% seen once. This clonotype appeared a few times. Its antigen is currently unknown. The TCR comes from a human donor in good health (CMV status not recorded). Some clones in this sample may be carry-over from other donors' samples. The sample comprised CD8+ T cells from PBMCs.

The CDR3 bases are TGTGCCAGCAGCCAAGACTTGAACACTGAAGCTTTCTTT. Translated: CASSQDLNTEAFF. The genes are TRBV14 and TRBJ1-1; D uncertain. Germline V gene sequence: CDR1 SGHDN, CDR2 FVKESK. Trimming removed 0 bases at V and 0 bases at J, with 2 bases between. The CDR3 covers 13 residues.